Presented here are 19 T cell receptor beta chains from one specimen sequenced in a study of early T cells in non-severe SARS-CoV-2 infection. A single record per CDR3 protein comes from TCRdb applying MiXCR to the 5' RACE reads. The sample consists of over 20,000 distinct CDR3 sequences, around 4.8% of them appearing once. Material for sequencing was whole blood. The receptor source for this set is an adult who was a healthcare worker with PCR-confirmed SARS-CoV-2 infection or an uninfected control (not recorded which).

This clonotype was counted only a few times. The genes are TRBV7-8 and TRBJ2-1, with D possibly matching TRBD1 (5 bases). The V gene lost 3 bases and the J gene lost 2 bases, with 8 bases spanning the gap. CDR3 length: 14 amino acids. Germline CDR1 reads SGHVS; CDR2 reads FQNEAQ. The CDR3 sequence is CASSFAGTYNEQFF. Written as DNA, the CDR3 is TGTGCCAGCAGCTTCGCAGGGACCTACAATGAGCAGTTCTTC.

In its sample, this clonotype was seen many times. The J gene is TRBJ1-4, the V gene TRBV12-3 or TRBV12-4; D may be TRBD1 (5 bases). V was shortened by 6 bases and J by 6 bases, with 8 bases between the two germline ends. The CDR3 is 12 amino acids. Here the CDR3 DNA reads TGTGCCAGCAGCCCAGGGTATGAAAAACTGTTTTTT. Residues: CASSPGYEKLFF.

This chain connects TRBV12-3 or TRBV12-4 to TRBJ1-3; D possibly corresponds to TRBD1 (5 bases). The CDR3 spans 14 residues. Deletions cut 7 bases from V and 0 bases from J, with 10 bases between. CDR3 sequence: CASIGTPSGNTIYF. CDR3 nucleotide sequence: TGTGCCAGCATCGGGACCCCCTCTGGAAACACCATATATTTT.

Ten or more counts support this clonotype. This rearrangement joins TRBV2 to TRBJ2-1, with D perhaps given as TRBD1 or TRBD2 (5 bases each). The CDR3 spans 16 residues. Germline V gene sequence: CDR1 SNHLY, CDR2 FYNNEI. Trimming cost V 7 bases and J 5 bases, with 21 bases left between them. CDR3 nucleotide sequence: TGTGCCAGCATAGTGCCCCCGGGATGGGGCCACAATGAGCAGTTCTTC. Translating gives CASIVPPGWGHNEQFF.

This clonotype has ten or more counts. The rearrangement uses TRBV11-2 and TRBJ2-3; D gene ambiguous. The germline V and J ends were trimmed by 1 base and 4 bases, with 12 bases remaining between them. Germline V gives CDR1 SGHAT, CDR2 FQNNGV. The CDR3 runs to 15 residues. The CDR3 DNA follows: TGTGCCAGCAGCTTAGGCGGCGGAACCCCAGATACGCAGTATTTT. Protein sequence: CASSLGGGTPDTQYF.

Ten or more counts support this clonotype. The chain combines TRBV3-1 with TRBJ2-1; 7 bases agree with TRBD2. The V gene end was trimmed by 4 bases and the J gene end by 15 bases; junction bases not matched to a gene: 15. CDR3 size: 14 residues. The germline V gene has CDR1 LGHDT and CDR2 YNNKEL (reference sequence). CDR3 protein: CASSPLGRTSLPFF. CDR3 in DNA: TGTGCCAGCAGCCCTCTCGGGAGGACTAGTCTGCCGTTCTTC.

The chain joins TRBV11-2 to TRBJ2-7; unclear D gene. CDR3 length equals 14 residues. From germline, CDR1 is SGHAT and CDR2 FQNNGV. V lost 7 bases and J 1 base, leaving 14 bases between the germline ends. The CDR3 DNA sequence: TGTGCCAGCATCGCGTGGGCCGGATCCTACGAGCAGTACTTC. The encoded protein is CASIAWAGSYEQYF.

In its sample, this clonotype was seen many times. The rearrangement joins TRBV4-1 to TRBJ2-5, with D perhaps matching TRBD1 (6 bases). This CDR3 is 14 amino acids long. Per the germline V gene, CDR1 is MGHRA and CDR2 is YSYEKL. V was cut by 5 bases and J by 5 bases, with 15 bases left in between. This chain's CDR3 is CASSENTGPETQYF. In nucleotides, the CDR3 is TGCGCCAGCAGCGAAAATACAGGGCCCGAGACCCAGTACTTC.

Ten or more counts support this clonotype. The J gene is TRBJ2-5, the V gene TRBV4-3, with 11 bases fitting TRBD2. This CDR3 region has 15 residues. In germline, CDR1 is LGHNA, CDR2 YSLEER. Trimming removed 5 bases from V and 2 bases from J; junction bases left unmatched: 4. The CDR3 bases are TGCGCCAGCAGCGCCGGGACTAGCGGACAAGAGACCCAGTACTTC. Its protein is CASSAGTSGQETQYF.

By sample fraction, this clonotype is medium-sized. The rearrangement uses TRBV10-3 and TRBJ1-5; D gene unclear. V was pared by 0 bases and J by 3 bases, with 9 bases between. The germline gives CDR1 ENHRY, CDR2 SYGVKD. This CDR3 has 15 amino acids. The CDR3 here is CAISESRTVNQPQHF. Written as DNA, the CDR3 is TGTGCCATCAGTGAGTCGAGAACAGTCAATCAGCCCCAGCATTTT.

This clonotype was counted ten times or more. The genes are TRBV7-9 and TRBJ2-7; TRBD1 matches 9 bases. Looked up from germline, CDR1 is SEHNR and CDR2 is FQNEAQ (reference sequence). This CDR3 is 13 amino acids long. J gave up 5 bases and V 5 bases, and 4 bases lay outside the gene matches. The CDR3 spells CASSEGTGNEQYF. The CDR3 coding sequence is TGTGCCAGCAGCGAAGGGACAGGGAACGAGCAGTACTTC. Using reference TRBV7-9 and TRBJ2-7 for the parts outside the CDR3, the full variable domain is DTGVSQNPRHKITKRGQNVTFRCDPISEHNRLYWYRQTLGQGPEFLTYFQNEAQLEKSRLLSDRFSAERPKGSFSTLEIQRTEQGDSAMYLCASSEGTGNEQYFGPGTRLTVT.

Within the sample, this clonotype is medium-sized. V and J are TRBV5-1 and TRBJ1-1; possible D gene TRBD1, 6 bases. Per germline, CDR1 SGHRS and CDR2 YFSETQ. The germline V and J ends were trimmed by 4 bases and 0 bases, with 10 bases remaining between them. This CDR3 is built from 14 residues. The CDR3 loop reads CASSTDRMNTEAFF. In DNA form, the CDR3 reads TGCGCCAGCAGCACCGACAGGATGAACACTGAAGCTTTCTTT.

In this sample, this clonotype turned up many times. The CDR3: CASRRTGASGLSSYEQYF. CDR3 in DNA: TGTGCCAGCAGGCGAACTGGGGCTAGCGGCCTTAGCTCCTACGAGCAGTACTTC. The J gene is TRBJ2-7, the V gene TRBV7-2, with 7 bases identical to TRBD2. The V segment lost 6 bases and the J segment 0 bases; nucleotides outside the gene matches: 17. The CDR3 length is 18 residues. Germline V CDR1 and CDR2: SGHTA, FQGNSA.

This clonotype is labeled medium-sized. This chain joins TRBV7-2 and TRBJ1-1; 8 bases line up with TRBD1. CDR3 size: 15 residues. Germline values: CDR1 SGHTA, CDR2 FQGNSA. The J segment lost 10 bases and the V segment lost 5 bases, leaving 15 bases of the junction unmatched. CDR3 nucleotide sequence: TGTGCCAGCAGCACTAGACAGGGGCGGGTCAGTGGAGCTTTCTTT. Translating it yields CASSTRQGRVSGAFF.

This clonotype was detected many times. The chain uses TRBV21-1 and TRBJ2-1; TRBD2, the D gene given by the table, was not confirmed from the DNA. TRBV21-1 is tagged as a pseudogene. The CDR3 spans 19 residues. In DNA, the CDR3 is TGTGCCAGCAGCATAACCGGGACTAGCGGGAGGAGCTCCTACAATGAGCAGTTCTTC. It translates to CASSITGTSGRSSYNEQFF.

This clonotype has ten or more counts. The chain joins TRBV7-9 to TRBJ1-1; a weak D match, TRBD1 (5 bases). The germline V and J ends were trimmed by 0 bases and 5 bases, with 10 bases remaining between them. There are 14 residues in the CDR3. The germline gives CDR1 SEHNR, CDR2 FQNEAQ (reference sequence). In DNA form, the CDR3 reads TGTGCCAGCAGCTTAGCAGGTGGGGGAACTGAAGCTTTCTTT. Translation: CASSLAGGGTEAFF.

This clonotype showed up many times. This chain uses TRBV6-1 with TRBJ2-3, with D unclear. CDR1 is MNHNS and CDR2 is SASEGT in the germline V gene. This CDR3 is 15 amino acids long. Trimming shortened V by 3 bases and J by 5 bases, and 15 bases separated the two germline ends. Here the CDR3 DNA reads TGTGCCAGCAGTGATGGATCGGGTTCGGGAGATACGCAGTATTTT. Residues: CASSDGSGSGDTQYF.

This clonotype was counted a few times. Compared with germline, one end of the junction differs, possibly owing to a read error. The chain's CDR3 is CSAPTGGTGSIDTQYF. DNA for the CDR3: TGCAGTGCGCCGACCGGGGGGACAGGGAGCATAGATACGCAGTATTTT. The chain carries TRBV20-1 and TRBJ2-3; 9 nucleotides match TRBD1. The CDR3 has 16 amino acids. Germline loops: CDR1 DFQATT, CDR2 SNEGSKA (reference sequence).

This clonotype was seen many times. The CDR3 protein is CASSLAREIKQFGYTF. As DNA, the CDR3 is TGTGCCAGCAGCTTAGCCAGGGAGATCAAGCAGTTTGGCTACACCTTC. The chain employs TRBV7-2 and TRBJ1-2; tentative D call: TRBD1 (5 bases). Trimming cost V 0 bases and J 7 bases, with 18 bases left between them. This CDR3 has 16 residues. CDR1 is SGHTA, CDR2 FQGNSA, per germline.